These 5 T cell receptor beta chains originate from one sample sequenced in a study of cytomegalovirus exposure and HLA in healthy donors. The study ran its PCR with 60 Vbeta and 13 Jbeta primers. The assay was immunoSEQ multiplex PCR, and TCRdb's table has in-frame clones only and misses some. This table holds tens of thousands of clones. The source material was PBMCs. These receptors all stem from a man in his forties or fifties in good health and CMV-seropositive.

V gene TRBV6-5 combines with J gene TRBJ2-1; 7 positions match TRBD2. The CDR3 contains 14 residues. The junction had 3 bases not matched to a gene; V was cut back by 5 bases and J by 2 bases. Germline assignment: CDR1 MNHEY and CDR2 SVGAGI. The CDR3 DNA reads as TGTGCCAGCAGTACCGGGACTACCTACAATGAGCAGTTCTTC. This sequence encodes CASSTGTTYNEQFF.

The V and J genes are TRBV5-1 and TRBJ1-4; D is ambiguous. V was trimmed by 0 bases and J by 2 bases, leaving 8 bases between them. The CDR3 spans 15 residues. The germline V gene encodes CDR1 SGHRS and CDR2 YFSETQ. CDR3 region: CASSLDGLTNEKLFF. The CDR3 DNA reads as TGCGCCAGCAGCTTGGATGGGCTGACTAATGAAAAACTGTTTTTT.

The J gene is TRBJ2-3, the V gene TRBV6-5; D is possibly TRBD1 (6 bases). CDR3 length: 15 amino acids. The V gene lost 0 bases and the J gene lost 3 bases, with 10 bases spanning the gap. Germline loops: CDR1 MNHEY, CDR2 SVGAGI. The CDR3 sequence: CASSYSNRATDTQYF. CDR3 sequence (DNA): TGTGCCAGCAGTTACTCGAACAGGGCGACAGATACGCAGTATTTT.

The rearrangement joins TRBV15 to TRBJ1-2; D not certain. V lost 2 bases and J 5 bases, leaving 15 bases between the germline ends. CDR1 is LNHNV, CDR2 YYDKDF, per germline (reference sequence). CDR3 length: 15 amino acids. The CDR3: CATSRPPPLAYGYTF. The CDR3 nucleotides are TGTGCCACCAGCAGACCCCCCCCCTTGGCTTATGGCTACACCTTC.

The chain's CDR3 is CASRTGEQFF. In nucleotides, the CDR3 is TGTGCCAGCAGGACTGGGGAGCAGTTCTTC. The chain joins TRBV2 to TRBJ2-1; D not resolved. Germline CDR1 reads SNHLY; CDR2 reads FYNNEI. CDR3 length: 10 amino acids. The V end was cut by 6 bases, the J end by 10 bases, with 7 bases between.